This T cell receptor beta chain was sequenced during a study of radiotherapy plus CTLA-4 blockade in lung cancer (dated by TCRdb to the late 2010s). Study-level background: Objective responses occurred in about 20% of enrolled patients, and 30% to 35% achieved disease control.

The study tested focal radiation therapy combined with CTLA-4 blockade (ipilimumab) in patients with chemo-refractory metastatic non-small-cell lung cancer. The library was generated by the immunoSEQ multiplex PCR assay. TCRdb obtained this table from immuneACCESS and retained in-frame rearrangements with V and J assigned. These tables miss some clones; where compared with another copy, unresolved V genes account for less than half of the shortfall, and the remainder is unexplained. The sample table contains some 64,000 clones; only one count was recorded for 70% to 80% of them. The ten largest make up approximately 4.4% of the sample. Taken from cysteine to phenylalanine, the CDR3 has 20 residues. The CDR3 DNA has 60 bases and is translated from base 1. The CDR1 and CDR2 encoded by the germline V gene are SGHVS and FNYEAQ. Germline trimming: 1 base from V, 1 base from J; junction bases outside gene matches: 14.

A word on this clone: Its antigen remains undetermined. No base quality values were provided; no much bigger clone lies one nucleotide off.

General findings and caveats noted by the study authors: Increased serum interferon-beta after radiation, together with early dynamic changes in blood T cell clones, were reported to be the strongest predictors of response. TCR clones derived from tumors expanded in peripheral blood after treatment with radiotherapy and ipilimumab.

The receptor chain draws on TRBV7-6 and TRBJ2-3, with TRBD2 matching 10 junction bases. The starting material was peripheral blood, obtained from a patient treated with radiotherapy plus ipilimumab. This sequence originates from a human donor with non-small cell lung cancer who had a complete response to radiotherapy plus ipilimumab. The DNA sequence is given as TGTGCCAGCAGCTTAGGACCCCCAGGACTAGCGGATCATGGCACAGATACGCAGTATTTT. Its protein product is CASSLGPPGLADHGTDTQYF.